These 26 T cell receptor beta chains were all obtained from the same sample, sequenced in a study of blood T cell repertoires in COVID-19 (dated by TCRdb to 2020 to 2021). Library creation used the immunoSEQ multiplex PCR assay. TCRdb took this table from immuneACCESS and kept in-frame rearrangements with V and J called. Such tables lack part of the clones; where checked against another copy, unresolved V genes explain under half of the gap, and the rest is unexplained. The sample profile shows about 210,000 clones; 87% of them were found once. 10% of the sample lies in the top ten. Sequenced material: PBMCs or T cells enriched from blood (not recorded which). These receptor sequences come from a young man with acute COVID-19.

This sequence joins TRBV7-6 and TRBJ2-1; the D is unclear. Germline V lookup: CDR1 SGHVS, CDR2 FNYEAQ. Trimming pared 1 base from V and 4 bases from J, leaving 8 bases between. The CDR3 is 14 residues long. This chain's CDR3 is CASSLVVEYNEQFF. As DNA, the CDR3 is TGTGCCAGCAGCTTAGTTGTCGAGTACAATGAGCAGTTCTTC.

This chain joins TRBV27 and TRBJ2-7; possibly TRBD2 for D (6 bases). CDR1 MNHEY and CDR2 SMNVEV come from the germline V gene (reference sequence). The CDR3 has 13 amino acids. Between the trimmed V and J ends, which lost 0 bases and 7 bases, there was a span of 10 bases. The CDR3 DNA is TGTGCCAGCAGTTTATCGGGACTGCGGGAGCAGTACTTC. This sequence encodes CASSLSGLREQYF.

This clone showed up just once. The chain joins TRBV3-1 (or the pseudogene TRBV3-2) to TRBJ1-2; 7 nucleotides align to TRBD1. The CDR3 sequence is 13 residues long. Per the germline V gene, CDR1 is LGHDT and CDR2 is YNNKEL (reference sequence). V was clipped by 1 base and J by 6 bases; unmatched bases: 2. The CDR3 coding sequence is TGTGCCAGCAGCCAAGGAGGGGGCGATGGCTACACCTTC. Encoded protein: CASSQGGGDGYTF.

This clone has only a few counts. The chain has TRBV28 and TRBJ1-2; a weak D match, TRBD1 (5 bases). Germline values: CDR1 MDHEN, CDR2 SYDVKM. Trimming cost V 8 bases and J 2 bases, with 6 bases left between them. This CDR3 is 11 amino acids long. Here the CDR3 reads CASGANYGYTF. The CDR3 DNA is TGTGCCAGCGGGGCCAACTATGGCTACACCTTC.

V and J are TRBV14 and TRBJ2-5, with 11 bases that match TRBD1. CDR3 length: 18 residues. The V segment lost 0 bases and the J segment 5 bases; nucleotides outside the gene matches: 11. CDR1 is SGHDN and CDR2 is FVKESK in the germline V gene. The CDR3 DNA reads as TGTGCCAGCAGCCAAGATCGGGTGGACAGGGGGCAATGGGAGACCCAGTACTTC. It is translated as CASSQDRVDRGQWETQYF.

This chain uses TRBV2 with TRBJ1-1; no definite D call. V lost 5 bases and J lost 0, with 4 bases in between. Germline CDR1 and CDR2: SNHLY and FYNNEI. This CDR3 contains 12 residues. Written as DNA, the CDR3 is TGTGCCAGCAGTTCCATGAACACTGAAGCTTTCTTT. Translation gives CASSSMNTEAFF.

The chain is built from TRBV4-2 and TRBJ2-1; 9 positions agree with TRBD1. The germline V gene has CDR1 LGHNA and CDR2 YNFKEQ. Germline trimming cut 3 bases from V and 1 base from J; bases unmatched to any gene: 4. The CDR3 covers 16 residues. CDR3 nucleotide sequence: TGTGCCAGCAGCCAGGAGGACAGGGGATCCTACAATGAGCAGTTCTTC. Amino acid sequence: CASSQEDRGSYNEQFF.

To note about this clone: Other DNA sequences of this sample code for an identical CDR3. The chain recombines TRBV5-4 with TRBJ2-7; 7 nucleotides line up with TRBD2. Germline CDR1 reads SGHNT; CDR2 reads YYREEE (reference sequence). V gave up 0 bases and J gave up 0 bases; unmatched junction bases: 3. The CDR3 is made up of 15 amino acids. CDR3 DNA sequence: TGTGCCAGCAGCTTGGGTGGCGGGAGCTCCTACGAGCAGTACTTC. Translating it yields CASSLGGGSSYEQYF.

The chain joins TRBV5-1 to TRBJ2-7; 11 nucleotides agree with TRBD2. J gave up 4 bases and V 6 bases, and 3 bases lay outside the gene matches. This CDR3 has 13 amino acids. The germline V gene encodes CDR1 SGHRS and CDR2 YFSETQ. The CDR3 loop is CASTPSGRYEQYF. The CDR3, as DNA: TGCGCCAGCACGCCTAGCGGGAGGTACGAGCAGTACTTC.

The chain uses TRBV19 and TRBJ1-2, with 10 bases that match TRBD1. J gave up 7 bases and V 5 bases, and 10 bases lay outside the gene matches. Per germline, CDR1 LNHDA and CDR2 SQIVND (reference sequence). The CDR3 extends over 15 amino acids. In DNA, the CDR3 is TGTGCCAGTAGTCCATCGGGGGGGACAGGGGCTGGCTACACCTTC. Protein product: CASSPSGGTGAGYTF.

This chain links TRBV19 with TRBJ2-1, with D possibly TRBD2 on 6 matching bases. The ends were cut back, 7 bases at V and 2 bases at J, with 9 bases in the middle. CDR1 LNHDA and CDR2 SQIVND come from the germline V gene (reference sequence). This CDR3 region has 13 residues. In nucleotides, the CDR3 is TGTGCCAGTACAACGGGAGCCTACAATGAGCAGTTCTTC. Its protein is CASTTGAYNEQFF.

The chain carries TRBV7-9 and TRBJ2-1; no reliable D call. The germline V gene has CDR1 SEHNR and CDR2 FQNEAQ (reference sequence). Trimming left V 3 bases short and J 4 bases short, with 10 bases between. This CDR3 has 14 amino acids. The CDR3 spells CASSLEFSYNEQFF. As DNA, the CDR3 is TGTGCCAGCAGCTTGGAGTTTTCGTACAATGAGCAGTTCTTC. Looking up the rest from reference TRBV7-9 and TRBJ2-1 gives the full variable domain: DTGVSQNPRHKITKRGQNVTFRCDPISEHNRLYWYRQTLGQGPEFLTYFQNEAQLEKSRLLSDRFSAERPKGSFSTLEIQRTEQGDSAMYLCASSLEFSYNEQFFGPGTRLTVL.

The V and J genes are TRBV10-3 and TRBJ2-2, with 7 bases fitting TRBD2. The V segment lost 2 bases and the J segment 0 bases; nucleotides outside the gene matches: 3. Germline-derived CDR1 and CDR2 are ENHRY and SYGVKD. The CDR3 runs 16 residues. CDR3 bases: TGTGCCATCAGTGAGCGTCTAGCGGCGAACACCGGGGAGCTGTTTTTT. Translating it yields CAISERLAANTGELFF.

This clone appeared once. CDR3 sequence reads: CASSQGRGVDNSPLHF. The CDR3 DNA reads as TGTGCCAGCAGTCAAGGACGGGGGGTAGATAATTCACCCCTCCACTTT. The chain combines TRBV6-6 with TRBJ1-6; tentative D call: TRBD1 (5 bases). Trimming removed 5 bases from V and 5 bases from J, with 16 bases in between. Germline lookup yields CDR1 MNHNY and CDR2 SVGAGI (reference sequence). This CDR3 contains 16 residues.

In its sample, this clone was seen once. The chain uses TRBV28 and TRBJ1-1; 11 bases are shared with TRBD1. V lost 6 bases to trimming and J lost 0 bases; unmatched junction nucleotides: 6. The length of the CDR3 is 16 residues. The V gene's germline CDR1 is MDHEN and CDR2 SYDVKM. CDR3 loop: CASRPGQGAMNTEAFF. In nucleotides, the CDR3 is TGTGCCAGCAGACCAGGACAGGGGGCTATGAACACTGAAGCTTTCTTT.

The rearrangement joins TRBV19 to TRBJ2-3; 7 positions match TRBD2. Germline-derived CDR1 and CDR2 are LNHDA and SQIVND (reference sequence). This CDR3 is built from 14 residues. The V gene end was trimmed by 8 bases and the J gene end by 3 bases; junction bases not matched to a gene: 8. In nucleotides, the CDR3 is TGTGCCAGTGCATCAGGCGGGAGAACAGATACGCAGTATTTT. Amino acids: CASASGGRTDTQYF.

The gene calls are TRBV4-1 and TRBJ2-5; no clear D. Germline-derived CDR1 and CDR2 are MGHRA and YSYEKL. Trimming left V 1 base short and J 3 bases short, with 6 bases between. This CDR3 has 13 amino acids. In DNA form, the CDR3 reads TGCGCCAGCAGCCAAGTCGCGGAAGAGACCCAGTACTTC. Encoded protein: CASSQVAEETQYF.

The chain is built from TRBV5-6 and TRBJ2-1; TRBD2 agrees at 9 bases. This CDR3 region has 15 residues. Germline-derived CDR1 and CDR2 are SGHDT and YYEEEE. V was clipped by 0 bases and J by 5 bases; unmatched bases: 3. CDR3 nucleotides: TGTGCCAGCAGCTTGGGCGGGAGGGTTGACAATGAGCAGTTCTTC. Its translation: CASSLGGRVDNEQFF.

The chain joins TRBV30 to TRBJ1-1; D is unclear. V was cut by 1 base and J by 11 bases, with 8 bases left in between. The CDR3 has 10 residues. The V gene's germline CDR1 is GTSNPN and CDR2 SVGIG (reference sequence). DNA of the CDR3: TGTGCCTGGAGTGAGAGGGTGGCTTTCTTT. Encoded protein: CAWSERVAFF.

The V gene is TRBV18, the J gene TRBJ2-1; a weak D match, TRBD1 (6 bases). Looked up from germline, CDR1 is KGHSH and CDR2 is LQKENI. There are 13 residues in the CDR3. V gave up 6 bases and J gave up 7 bases, with 13 bases separating them. The CDR3 reads CASSPGQFNEQFF. CDR3 sequence (DNA): TGTGCCAGCTCCCCCGGACAGTTTAATGAGCAGTTCTTC.

J is TRBJ2-1 and V is TRBV28; 7 nucleotides match TRBD2. This CDR3 region has 15 residues. Germline assignment: CDR1 MDHEN and CDR2 SYDVKM. With V trimmed by 5 bases and J by 2 bases, 6 bases remained unmatched. The CDR3, as DNA: TGTGCCAGCAGTCAACGGGGACTACCCTACAATGAGCAGTTCTTC. Its protein is CASSQRGLPYNEQFF.

In its sample, this clone was seen once. The rearrangement joins TRBV6-5 to TRBJ1-2; TRBD1 matches at 8 bases. Germline lookup yields CDR1 MNHEY and CDR2 SVGAGI. The CDR3 extends over 13 amino acids. V dropped 8 bases and J dropped 6; count of bases not matched to a gene: 8. In nucleotides, the CDR3 is TGTGCCAGCGGGAGGACAGGGTTGGATGGCTACACCTTC. This codes for CASGRTGLDGYTF.

The chain has TRBV5-1 and TRBJ2-7; 9 nucleotides agree with TRBD1. CDR3 length: 15 amino acids. The J segment lost 5 bases and the V segment lost 4 bases, leaving 10 bases of the junction unmatched. Germline V gives CDR1 SGHRS, CDR2 YFSETQ. The CDR3 DNA sequence: TGCGCCAGCAGCCCCAGGACAGGGGCTAATCACGAGCAGTACTTC. Translation: CASSPRTGANHEQYF.

This chain uses TRBV6-4 with TRBJ2-3; maybe TRBD2 (6 bases). V was clipped by 2 bases and J by 0 bases, with 9 bases between them. CDR3 size: 15 residues. Germline CDR1 MRHNA, CDR2 SNTAGT. CDR3 in amino acids: CASSDAAGSTDTQYF. The CDR3 coding sequence is TGTGCCAGCAGTGACGCGGCGGGGAGCACAGATACGCAGTATTTT.

This chain links TRBV29-1 with TRBJ1-2, with 7 nucleotides matching TRBD1. In germline, CDR1 is SQVTM, CDR2 ANQGSEA. Germline trimming cut 6 bases from V and 6 bases from J; bases unmatched to any gene: 16. The CDR3 loop spans 15 amino acids. CDR3 protein: CSVELSDRPLDGYTF. The DNA for the CDR3 is TGCAGCGTGGAGCTTTCGGACAGGCCCCTCGATGGCTACACCTTC.

This clone was detected only a few times. The CDR3 loop is CATSELAGGSYNEQFF. CDR3 coding DNA: TGTGCCACCAGTGAACTAGCGGGAGGGTCCTACAATGAGCAGTTCTTC. This chain links TRBV24-1 with TRBJ2-1; TRBD2 aligns across 13 bases. V trimming: 4 bases; J trimming: 1 base; junction bases outside the gene matches: 0. CDR1 is KGHDR, CDR2 SFDVKD, per germline. The CDR3 runs 16 residues.